Below, 17 T cell receptor beta chains from the same sample are listed, as sequenced in a study of Ad26.COV2.S vaccination and SARS-CoV-2 variants. Treatment in this sample: some 20 received Ad26.COV2.S at low or high dose, single or two shots; 5 received placebo; per-sample allocation not given. Following the first vaccine or placebo injection, samples were taken on day 63. TCRdb's table, derived via immunoSEQ multiplex PCR, lists solely in-frame clones and lacks some. The repertoire holds hundreds of thousands of clones, with about 90% as singletons. This specimen was peripheral blood, taken in a trial of Ad26.COV2.S vaccine versus placebo. Source of these receptors: a person aged 18-65 years who received the Ad26.COV2.S COVID-19 vaccine or a placebo.

Here the CDR3 reads CASSYSRLTEAFF. CDR3 coding DNA: TGTGCCAGCAGTTACTCGAGGCTGACTGAAGCTTTCTTT. J is TRBJ1-1 and V is TRBV6-5, with no clear D. V lost 0 bases and J lost 5, with 7 bases in between. The germline gives CDR1 MNHEY, CDR2 SVGAGI. CDR3 length: 13 amino acids.

V gene TRBV18 combines with J gene TRBJ1-1, with D possibly being TRBD1 (6 bases). V was cut by 2 bases and J by 1 base, with 14 bases left in between. CDR1 and CDR2 from the germline V gene are KGHSH and LQKENI. The CDR3 contains 16 residues. The CDR3 reads CASSPGSGAGNTEAFF. The CDR3 DNA follows: TGTGCCAGCTCACCAGGTTCGGGGGCGGGGAACACTGAAGCTTTCTTT.

V gene TRBV9 combines with J gene TRBJ2-7; TRBD2 agrees at 8 bases. The ends lost 4 bases at V and 7 bases at J; junction bases unmatched: 13. This CDR3 spans 15 amino acids. Germline CDR1 reads SGDLS; CDR2 reads YYNGEE. The CDR3: CASSFTSGEVREQYF. DNA for the CDR3: TGTGCCAGCAGCTTCACTAGCGGAGAAGTACGTGAGCAGTACTTC.

This clone was seen a handful of times. The chain carries TRBV12-3 or TRBV12-4 and TRBJ1-2; D not certain. With 6 bases removed from V and 3 bases from J, the gap between germline ends came to 11 bases. The CDR3 is 13 amino acids. The CDR3 loop reads CASRPRTDYGYTF. The CDR3, as DNA: TGTGCCAGCAGGCCCCGGACGGACTATGGCTACACCTTC.

The V call is TRBV12-3 or TRBV12-4, the J call TRBJ2-1; perhaps TRBD2 as D (5 bases). The CDR3 extends over 13 amino acids. Trimming cost V 7 bases and J 0 bases, with 7 bases left between them. DNA for the CDR3: TGTGCCAGCACGGGGAGCTCCTACAATGAGCAGTTCTTC. Its protein product is CASTGSSYNEQFF.

This sequence joins TRBV2 and TRBJ2-1; TRBD2 aligns across 10 bases. The CDR3 has 13 amino acids. V lost 8 bases, J lost 9 bases, and 7 bases stayed unmatched. The germline V gene has CDR1 SNHLY and CDR2 FYNNEI. The CDR3, as DNA: TGTGCCAGCTCCAGGGAGCGGGAGGGTGAGCAGTTCTTC. It is translated as CASSREREGEQFF.

The rearrangement links TRBV24-1 to TRBJ2-3, with 9 bases identical to TRBD1. V was clipped by 5 bases and J by 3 bases; unmatched bases: 11. The CDR3 length is 17 residues. Per the germline V gene, CDR1 is KGHDR and CDR2 is SFDVKD. The CDR3 DNA sequence: TGTGCCACCAGTGGGAAGACAGGGGGTAAGGAAACAGATACGCAGTATTTT. Translating gives CATSGKTGGKETDTQYF.

The DNA of the CDR3 is TGTGCCAGCAGCCCGGGGACGGGGGACAGTAATTCACCCCTCCACTTT. Protein product: CASSPGTGDSNSPLHF. The rearrangement uses TRBV5-6 and TRBJ1-6; 7 bases match TRBD1. With V trimmed by 4 bases and J by 6 bases, 10 bases remained unmatched. The germline V gene has CDR1 SGHDT and CDR2 YYEEEE. The CDR3 runs 16 residues.

The CDR3 DNA sequence: TGTGCCAGCGGCGCGGGAGACGCCTACTACAATGAGCAGTTCTTC. The encoded protein is CASGAGDAYYNEQFF. This rearrangement joins TRBV21-1 to TRBJ2-1; TRBD2, the table's D call, was not compared with the DNA. TRBV21-1 is deemed a pseudogene. The CDR3 sequence is 15 residues long.

The rearrangement links TRBV6-2 or TRBV6-3 to TRBJ1-1; possibly TRBD1 for D (5 bases). Germline CDR1 reads MNHEY; CDR2 reads SVGEGT. Between the trimmed V and J ends, which lost 6 bases and 5 bases, there was a span of 13 bases. The CDR3 covers 13 residues. The CDR3 loop reads CASSWGRGTEAFF. CDR3 DNA: TGTGCCAGCAGCTGGGGACGAGGGACTGAAGCTTTCTTT.

The chain couples TRBV5-6 to TRBJ1-1; 9 bases align to TRBD1. The trim removed 0 bases at V and 6 bases at J, leaving 3 bases unmatched. Germline V CDR1 and CDR2: SGHDT, YYEEEE. The CDR3 spans 14 residues. The CDR3: CASSLVGTGPEAFF. The CDR3 DNA reads TGTGCCAGCAGCTTGGTTGGGACAGGGCCTGAAGCTTTCTTT.

The chain carries TRBV19 and TRBJ1-1, with no clear D. The CDR3 covers 13 residues. The V gene lost 6 bases and the J gene lost 1 base, with 9 bases spanning the gap. CDR1 LNHDA and CDR2 SQIVND come from the germline V gene (reference sequence). CDR3 nucleotide sequence: TGTGCCAGTAGGACCTCAGAGAACACTGAAGCTTTCTTT. This sequence encodes CASRTSENTEAFF. The full variable domain, in which reference TRBV19 and TRBJ1-1 provide the parts outside the CDR3, is DGGITQSPKYLFRKEGQNVTLSCEQNLNHDAMYWYRQDPGQGLRLIYYSQIVNDFQKGDIAEGYSVSREKKESFPLTVTSAQKNPTAFYLCASRTSENTEAFFGQGTRLTVV.

This clone was found a few times. The chain employs TRBV23-1 and TRBJ2-5; perhaps D is TRBD1 or TRBD2 (5 bases each). TRBV23-1 is recorded as an ORF, its role being uncertain. There are 13 residues in the CDR3. Trimming took off 4 bases at V and 5 bases at J, with 11 bases between the two ends. This CDR3 reads CASSPEGKETQYF. The CDR3 DNA reads as TGCGCCAGCAGTCCCGAGGGGAAGGAGACCCAGTACTTC.

This chain connects TRBV5-1 to TRBJ2-7; the match to TRBD2 covers 10 bases. This CDR3 has 15 amino acids. Losses at the gene ends were 4 bases for V and 6 bases for J; bases not matched to a gene: 10. Per the germline V gene, CDR1 is SGHRS and CDR2 is YFSETQ. The CDR3 DNA sequence: TGCGCCAGCAGCCCCGAAGGGACTAGCGTTCTCGAGCAGTACTTC. Its translation: CASSPEGTSVLEQYF.

This sequence joins TRBV11-2 and TRBJ2-7; D unresolved. From germline, CDR1 is SGHAT and CDR2 FQNNGV. The V end lost 0 bases, the J end lost 3 bases, and 9 bases lay between the germline ends. CDR3 length: 14 amino acids. For the CDR3, the DNA is TGTGCCAGCAGCTTAGACAGATTAGGCTACGAGCAGTACTTC. Amino acids: CASSLDRLGYEQYF.

The CDR3, as DNA: TGTGCCAGCAGTAGGGAGGGTCTCGAGACCCAGTACTTC. Its protein product is CASSREGLETQYF. The chain couples TRBV6-5 to TRBJ2-5, with 7 bases fitting TRBD2. J gave up 5 bases and V 5 bases, and 5 bases lay outside the gene matches. Looked up from germline, CDR1 is MNHEY and CDR2 is SVGAGI. CDR3 length: 13 amino acids.

This rearrangement joins TRBV6-5 to TRBJ1-5, with 8 bases that match TRBD1. CDR1 is MNHEY, CDR2 SVGAGI, per germline. The CDR3 loop spans 12 amino acids. Unmatched junction bases numbered 6, after V lost 8 bases and J lost 9 bases. The CDR3 sequence is CASSGGLGPQHF. The CDR3 DNA sequence: TGTGCCAGCTCAGGGGGCTTGGGGCCCCAGCATTTT.